The entry below describes one T cell receptor beta chain. The V and J ends lost 9 bases and 3 bases respectively, with 18 bases between them. There are 15 residues in the CDR3. Per germline, CDR1 KGHDR and CDR2 SFDVKD. These data originate in a study of blood T cell repertoires in COVID-19. About the study: Researchers got acute and convalescent COVID-19 samples from the United States, Italy and Spain. In each case, the material was cDNA or gDNA derived from T cells, B-cell-depleted T cells, or PBMCs.

Original processing methods: Reference gene primer amplification gave nucleated cell count estimates. Sequenced by immunoSEQ multiplex PCR; TCRdb stores in-frame clones only, minus some. For V, J and clone size, that table is used; D and trimming come from the DNA. The sample lists tens of thousands of clones, approximately 86% occurring once. The sequence was collected from a human donor in a cohort sampled during active COVID-19. The donor label of this sample is uncertain. The V call is TRBV24-1, the J call TRBJ2-3; D may be TRBD2 (6 bases). Sequenced: peripheral blood. CDR3 nucleotide sequence: TGTGCCACCTCCCAGGGCGGGGAACGAACAGATACGCAGTATTTT. Amino acids: CATSQGGERTDTQYF.